This passage covers 13 T cell receptor beta chains from one sample sequenced in a study of Graves' ophthalmopathy and Graves' hyperthyroidism. RNA served as the template for amplifying TCR beta CDR3 regions. Second-round multiplex PCR came after first-round RT-PCR with HTBI primers. TCRdb redid the calling of the multiplex PCR reads with MiXCR, one entry per CDR3 protein. Among 500,000 to 700,000 distinct CDR3 sequences listed, about a fifth were seen once. Sequencing input: peripheral blood. All receptors derive from a woman between 18 and 29 years old with stable Graves' hyperthyroidism. Some clones in this sample may be carry-over from other donors' samples.

The rearrangement joins TRBV5-1 to TRBJ1-1; D might be TRBD1 (5 bases). V was shortened by 4 bases and J by 11 bases, with 21 bases between the two germline ends. The CDR3 sequence is 14 residues long. Germline CDR1 is SGHRS and CDR2 is YFSETQ. The DNA of the CDR3 is TGCGCCAGCAGCAGCGGGGACGGACTCCCTGGGGCTTTCTTT. Its translation: CASSSGDGLPGAFF.

This clonotype has just a few counts. The chain joins TRBV12-3 or TRBV12-4 to TRBJ2-7, with D perhaps TRBD1 (5 bases). The CDR3 has 15 residues. The germline V and J ends were trimmed by 1 base and 3 bases, with 13 bases remaining between them. The CDR3 DNA sequence: TGTGCCAGCAGTTTAGGCGGTCAGGGATACTACGAGCAGTACTTC. It translates to CASSLGGQGYYEQYF.

This clonotype has at least ten counts. This likely comes from a read error, as the CDR3 has no conserved phenylalanine or tryptophan at its end. V and J are TRBV15 and TRBJ1-1; 7 bases fit TRBD1. V gave up 5 bases and J gave up 1 base; unmatched junction bases: 13. CDR1 and CDR2 (germline): LNHNV, YYDKDF (reference sequence). The CDR3 runs to 17 residues. The CDR3 nucleotides read TGTGCCACCAGCGGCTGGAGGGCAGGGGGGACGAACACTGAAGCTTTCATT. It encodes CATSGWRAGGTNTEAFI.

Many counts were recorded for this clonotype. The gene calls are TRBV2 and TRBJ1-5; D might be TRBD1 (6 bases). The V gene lost 5 bases and the J gene lost 7 bases, with 15 bases spanning the gap. Germline V lookup: CDR1 SNHLY, CDR2 FYNNEI. This CDR3 contains 14 residues. Written as DNA, the CDR3 is TGTGCCAGCAGTTCGGACAGTAGGCAGCAGCCCCAGCATTTT. It codes for CASSSDSRQQPQHF.

This clonotype was detected ten times or more. This chain connects TRBV2 to TRBJ1-2; D unresolved. The V end lost 2 bases, the J end lost 6 bases, and 16 bases lay between the germline ends. The CDR3 loop spans 15 amino acids. CDR1 and CDR2 from the germline V gene are SNHLY and FYNNEI. CDR3 in amino acids: CASSETGKRVHGYTF. The CDR3 bases are TGTGCCAGCAGTGAAACGGGGAAACGAGTTCATGGCTACACCTTC.

This clonotype has just a few counts. The chain recombines TRBV18 with TRBJ2-7; D is uncertain. The CDR3 loop spans 13 amino acids. V lost 5 bases, J lost 3 bases, and 11 bases lay in between. Germline V gene sequence: CDR1 KGHSH, CDR2 LQKENI. CDR3 amino acids: CASSSEDRYEQYF. The CDR3 DNA follows: TGTGCCAGCTCATCAGAGGACCGCTACGAGCAGTACTTC.

The genes are TRBV15 and TRBJ2-7; TRBD1 is a possible D gene (5 bases). Trimming removed 0 bases at V and 1 base at J, with 10 bases between. The CDR3 runs 15 residues. Germline CDR1 and CDR2: LNHNV and YYDKDF (reference sequence). The CDR3, as DNA: TGTGCCACCAGCAGAGACGTCCAGGGATCCTACGAGCAGTACTTC. This sequence encodes CATSRDVQGSYEQYF.

In its sample, this clonotype was seen many times. This rearrangement joins TRBV29-1 to TRBJ2-5; TRBD1 matches 8 bases. The V segment lost 3 bases and the J segment 1 base; nucleotides outside the gene matches: 7. The CDR3 spans 15 residues. CDR1 SQVTM and CDR2 ANQGSEA come from the germline V gene. The CDR3 nucleotides are TGCAGCGTTGACCGCCGGGACAGGAGCCAAGAGACCCAGTACTTC. Translating it yields CSVDRRDRSQETQYF. Based on the CDR3 plus reference TRBV29-1 and TRBJ2-5, the full variable domain is SAVISQKPSRDICQRGTSLTIQCQVDSQVTMMFWYRQQPGQSLTLIATANQGSEATYESGFVIDKFPISRPNLTFSTLTVSNMSPEDSSIYLCSVDRRDRSQETQYFGPGTRLLVL.

The CDR3 sequence: CASSARDRQNTEAFF. The CDR3, as DNA: TGTGCCAGCAGCGCGAGGGACCGGCAGAACACTGAAGCTTTCTTT. This chain uses TRBV9 with TRBJ1-1, with TRBD1 as a possible D gene (5 bases). V was cut by 3 bases and J by 1 base, with 13 bases left in between. This CDR3 contains 15 residues. Germline-derived CDR1 and CDR2 are SGDLS and YYNGEE.

The J gene is TRBJ2-5, the V gene TRBV18; D is perhaps TRBD1 or TRBD2 (5 bases each). V lost 4 bases and J 2 bases, leaving 14 bases between the germline ends. Germline assignment: CDR1 KGHSH and CDR2 LQKENI. The CDR3 contains 15 residues. CDR3 protein: CASSLVRDGQETQYF. The CDR3 DNA sequence: TGTGCCAGCTCACTCGTCCGGGACGGTCAAGAGACCCAGTACTTC. Full variable domain (remainder filled in from reference TRBV18 and TRBJ2-5): NAGVMQNPRHLVRRRGQEARLRCSPMKGHSHVYWYRQLPEEGLKFMVYLQKENIIDESGMPKERFSAEFPKEGPSILRIQQVVRGDSAAYFCASSLVRDGQETQYFGPGTRLLVL.

This clonotype was observed a handful of times. This chain uses TRBV6-5 with TRBJ2-7; D not resolved. Germline V gives CDR1 MNHEY, CDR2 SVGAGI. V lost 3 bases to trimming and J lost 3 bases, with 12 bases between them. The CDR3 is 14 amino acids. The CDR3, as DNA: TGTGCCAGCAGTTATCGACCCGCAAACTACGAGCAGTACTTC. Protein: CASSYRPANYEQYF.

The chain has TRBV5-1 and TRBJ1-6, with a tentative D call TRBD1 (6 bases). Trimming pared 3 bases from V and 5 bases from J, leaving 15 bases between. Germline lookup yields CDR1 SGHRS and CDR2 YFSETQ. The CDR3 loop spans 16 amino acids. The CDR3 spells CASSSYNQGNNSPLHF. DNA of the CDR3: TGCGCCAGCAGCTCCTACAACCAGGGGAATAATTCACCCCTCCACTTT.

This clonotype was observed at least ten times. The chain recombines TRBV28 with TRBJ2-5; 11 bases map to TRBD2. V dropped 5 bases and J dropped 1; count of bases not matched to a gene: 6. CDR1 is MDHEN, CDR2 SYDVKM, per germline. CDR3 length: 16 amino acids. The CDR3 reads CASSSRLAGTQETQYF. The CDR3 DNA follows: TGTGCCAGCAGTAGTCGACTAGCGGGAACCCAAGAGACCCAGTACTTC.